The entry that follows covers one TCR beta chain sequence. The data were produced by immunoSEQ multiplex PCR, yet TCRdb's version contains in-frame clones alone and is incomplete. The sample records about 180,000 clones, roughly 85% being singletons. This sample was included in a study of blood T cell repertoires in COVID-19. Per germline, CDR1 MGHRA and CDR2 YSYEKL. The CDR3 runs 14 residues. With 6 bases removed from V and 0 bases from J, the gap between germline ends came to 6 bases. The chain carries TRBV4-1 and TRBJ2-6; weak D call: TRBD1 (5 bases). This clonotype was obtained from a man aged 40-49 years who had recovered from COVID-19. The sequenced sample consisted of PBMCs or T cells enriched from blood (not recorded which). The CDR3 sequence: CASRGHSGANVLTF. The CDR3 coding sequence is TGCGCCAGCAGAGGACACTCTGGGGCCAACGTCCTGACTTTC.